These 12 T cell receptor beta chains were sequenced from one sample in a study of blood T cell repertoires in COVID-19. Only in-frame clones appear in the TCRdb table, and some are missing; sequencing was by immunoSEQ multiplex PCR. The repertoire holds tens of thousands of clones, with roughly 90% as singletons. The sequencing input was peripheral blood. These receptors were obtained from a man aged 45-65 years with acute or convalescent COVID-19.

The rearrangement uses TRBV28 and TRBJ1-6, with TRBD1 matching 9 bases. The CDR3 is 15 residues long. Per germline, CDR1 MDHEN and CDR2 SYDVKM. V gave up 1 base and J gave up 7 bases; unmatched junction bases: 2. CDR3 sequence reads: CASSLLTGGNSPLHF. CDR3 DNA: TGTGCCAGCAGTTTATTGACAGGGGGGAATTCACCCCTCCACTTT.

The J gene is TRBJ2-1, the V gene TRBV11-2, with a tentative D call TRBD1 (5 bases). V was pared by 3 bases and J by 10 bases, with 10 bases between. In germline, CDR1 is SGHAT, CDR2 FQNNGV. The CDR3 is 12 amino acids. The CDR3 here is CASSFLGREQFF. The CDR3 DNA reads as TGTGCCAGCAGCTTTCTGGGGCGGGAGCAGTTCTTC.

This chain joins TRBV2 and TRBJ1-2; unclear D gene. Trimming removed 7 bases at V and 5 bases at J, with 5 bases between. The CDR3 covers 10 residues. The germline gives CDR1 SNHLY, CDR2 FYNNEI. CDR3 in amino acids: CASNEYGYTF. The CDR3 nucleotides are TGTGCCAGCAACGAGTATGGCTACACCTTC.

The chain joins TRBV19 to TRBJ2-5, with 7 bases fitting TRBD1. Germline V gives CDR1 LNHDA, CDR2 SQIVND (reference sequence). V shed 7 bases and J 3 bases; nucleotides not matched to a gene: 5. This CDR3 contains 13 residues. The CDR3 nucleotides are TGTGCCAGTAAGGGACAGTACAAAGAGACCCAGTACTTC. Residues: CASKGQYKETQYF.

V and J are TRBV9 and TRBJ2-1; 7 bases are a match to TRBD1. V dropped 4 bases and J dropped 3; count of bases not matched to a gene: 7. This CDR3 region has 15 residues. Germline CDR1 SGDLS, CDR2 YYNGEE. CDR3 sequence: CASSSSGTVYNEQFF. The CDR3 nucleotides are TGTGCCAGCAGCTCCTCCGGGACAGTCTACAATGAGCAGTTCTTC.

The chain uses TRBV28 and TRBJ1-3; 7 nucleotides line up with TRBD1. Germline V gene lookup returns CDR1 MDHEN and CDR2 SYDVKM. Germline trimming cut 0 bases from V and 4 bases from J; bases unmatched to any gene: 9. The CDR3 totals 17 residues. CDR3 DNA sequence: TGTGCCAGCAGTTTATGGGGTAGGGGGCGTAGGGGAAACACCATATATTTT. This sequence encodes CASSLWGRGRRGNTIYF.

The chain joins TRBV7-2 to TRBJ2-3, with D tentatively TRBD1 (5 bases). CDR1 and CDR2 (germline): SGHTA, FQGNSA. The V gene lost 4 bases and the J gene lost 5 bases, with 16 bases spanning the gap. This CDR3 has 15 amino acids. The CDR3 DNA sequence: TGTGCCAGCAGCTCCGGACACACCGGTGGAGATACGCAGTATTTT. This codes for CASSSGHTGGDTQYF.

The chain is built from TRBV10-1 and TRBJ1-1; possible D gene TRBD1, 5 bases. V shed 3 bases and J shed 4 bases, with 9 bases lying between them. Germline CDR1 and CDR2: WNHNN and SYGVQD (reference sequence). The CDR3 runs to 13 residues. CDR3 residues: CASSDQGSTEAFF. The CDR3 coding sequence is TGCGCCAGCAGTGATCAGGGAAGCACTGAAGCTTTCTTT.

The genes are TRBV3-1 (or the pseudogene TRBV3-2) and TRBJ2-2; D unclear. The V gene's germline CDR1 is LGHDT and CDR2 YNNKEL (reference sequence). The CDR3 consists of 16 residues. Trimming took 1 base from V and 5 from J, leaving 14 bases between them. This chain's CDR3 is CASSQGAYPFTGELFF. DNA for the CDR3: TGTGCCAGCAGCCAAGGAGCCTACCCATTTACCGGGGAGCTGTTTTTT.

The chain uses TRBV5-1 and TRBJ1-1; D not resolved. Trimming stripped 0 bases from V and 7 bases from J, with 10 bases between. This CDR3 region has 13 residues. CDR1 SGHRS and CDR2 YFSETQ come from the germline V gene. CDR3 DNA: TGCGCCAGCAGCTTGGCGGAAGAGGGTGAAGCTTTCTTT. This translates into CASSLAEEGEAFF.

This chain uses TRBV4-2 with TRBJ1-2; a possible D gene is TRBD1 (6 bases). This CDR3 region has 14 residues. The germline V gene encodes CDR1 LGHNA and CDR2 YNFKEQ. The V end lost 0 bases, the J end lost 4 bases, and 9 bases lay between the germline ends. CDR3 sequence (DNA): TGTGCCAGCAGCCAAGACAGGGGTCCCTATGGCTACACCTTC. This translates into CASSQDRGPYGYTF.

The CDR3 DNA reads TGTGCCAGCAGAAGGACTAGCGGGCAACTGGTCTACGAGCAGTACTTC. Amino acids: CASRRTSGQLVYEQYF. The genes are TRBV28 and TRBJ2-7, with 11 nucleotides matching TRBD2. Germline V gene lookup returns CDR1 MDHEN and CDR2 SYDVKM. The CDR3 runs to 16 residues. V shed 6 bases and J 3 bases; nucleotides not matched to a gene: 10.